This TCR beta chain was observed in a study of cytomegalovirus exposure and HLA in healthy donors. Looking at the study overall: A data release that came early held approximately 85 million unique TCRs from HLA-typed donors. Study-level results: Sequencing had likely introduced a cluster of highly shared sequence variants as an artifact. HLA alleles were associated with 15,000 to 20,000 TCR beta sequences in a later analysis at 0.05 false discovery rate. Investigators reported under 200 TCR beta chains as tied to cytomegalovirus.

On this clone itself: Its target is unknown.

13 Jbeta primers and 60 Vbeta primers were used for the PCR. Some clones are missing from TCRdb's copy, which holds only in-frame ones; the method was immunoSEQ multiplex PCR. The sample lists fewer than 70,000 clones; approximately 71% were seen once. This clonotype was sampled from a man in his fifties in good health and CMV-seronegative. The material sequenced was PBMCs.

The CDR3 region is CASSFFPWTDREGHEQYF. The CDR3 DNA follows: TGTGCCAGCAGTTTTTTCCCCTGGACGGACAGGGAAGGGCACGAGCAGTACTTC. The rearrangement links TRBV27 to TRBJ2-5; TRBD1 matches 8 bases. The J call could be wrong; TRBJ2-7 is a better fit for the DNA end. In germline, CDR1 is MNHEY, CDR2 SMNVEV (reference sequence). The CDR3 runs 18 residues.